This T cell receptor (beta chain) stems from a study of identical twins. The CDR3 consists of 16 residues. CDR1 and CDR2 from the germline V gene are LNHNV and YYDKDF (reference sequence). The germline V and J ends were trimmed by 2 bases and 1 base, with 13 bases remaining between them. This clonotype was found many times. TCRdb analysed the 5' RACE reads with MiXCR anew, one entry per CDR3 protein. The profile shows hundreds of thousands of distinct CDR3 sequences, around 6.1% of them singletons. The chain combines TRBV15 with TRBJ2-3; D may be TRBD2 (6 bases). This clonotype was obtained from a man between 18 and 35 years old in good health. Sequencing was carried out using naive T cells sorted from blood. The CDR3 protein is CATSRRSGPGTDTQYF. The DNA of the CDR3 is TGTGCCACCAGCAGACGGAGCGGGCCTGGCACAGATACGCAGTATTTT.